These 20 T cell receptor beta chains came from one sample sequenced in a study of T cells in Graves' hyperthyroidism and ophthalmopathy. TCR beta CDR3 sequences were amplified from RNA transcripts. During a first-round RT-PCR of the TCR CDR3, the HTBI primer set was used. TCRdb independently ran MiXCR on the multiplex PCR reads; one entry per CDR3 protein. The sample includes nearly 600,000 distinct CDR3 sequences, roughly 13% of them seen just once. Sequenced sample: blood. Source of these receptors: a woman aged 30 to 39 with Graves' hyperthyroidism that later progressed to Graves' ophthalmopathy.

The sample holds many counts of this clonotype. The genes are TRBV7-2 and TRBJ1-1; D might be TRBD1 (5 bases). The V gene lost 3 bases and the J gene lost 8 bases, with 16 bases spanning the gap. The germline gives CDR1 SGHTA, CDR2 FQGNSA. The CDR3 spans 14 residues. CDR3 in amino acids: CASSFGGRGSEAFF. DNA of the CDR3: TGTGCCAGCAGCTTTGGCGGCCGGGGGTCGGAAGCTTTCTTT.

In this sample, this clonotype turned up many times. This chain connects TRBV2 to TRBJ2-1, with 7 nucleotides matching TRBD1. The CDR3 covers 15 residues. Germline-derived CDR1 and CDR2 are SNHLY and FYNNEI. The V gene end was trimmed by 1 base and the J gene end by 0 bases; junction bases not matched to a gene: 0. The CDR3 sequence is CASSEGTGSYNEQFF. The CDR3 nucleotides are TGTGCCAGCAGTGAAGGGACAGGCTCCTACAATGAGCAGTTCTTC.

This clonotype occurred many times. The chain combines TRBV19 with TRBJ1-1; a possible D gene is TRBD1 (6 bases). This CDR3 has 17 residues. CDR1 and CDR2 (germline): LNHDA, SQIVND (reference sequence). Trimming took off 5 bases at V and 0 bases at J, with 19 bases between the two ends. This CDR3 reads CASSLRDINGVNTEAFF. As DNA, the CDR3 is TGTGCCAGTAGTCTCCGGGACATCAATGGGGTGAACACTGAAGCTTTCTTT.

This clonotype was recorded at least ten times. The rearrangement links TRBV12-3 or TRBV12-4 to TRBJ2-5; D is unresolved. The CDR3 totals 13 residues. Trimming removed 3 bases from V and 3 bases from J, with 8 bases in between. The CDR3 spells CASSFGPKETQYF. The CDR3, as DNA: TGTGCCAGCAGTTTCGGGCCGAAAGAGACCCAGTACTTC.

This clonotype was picked up many times. This chain uses TRBV2 with TRBJ1-2; unclear D gene. The V and J ends lost 2 bases and 7 bases respectively, with 14 bases between them. The CDR3 has 14 residues. The germline CDR1 and CDR2 sequences are SNHLY and FYNNEI. Written as DNA, the CDR3 is TGTGCCAGCAGTGAAAGTCACGGTTCTGGTGGCTACACCTTC. As protein: CASSESHGSGGYTF.

V is TRBV7-8 and J is TRBJ1-2; D perhaps matches TRBD1 (6 bases). This CDR3 is built from 12 residues. The germline V and J ends were trimmed by 5 bases and 6 bases, with 10 bases remaining between them. Per the germline V gene, CDR1 is SGHVS and CDR2 is FQNEAQ. The CDR3: CASSRGHDGYTF. In nucleotides, the CDR3 is TGTGCCAGCAGCCGGGGACATGATGGCTACACCTTC.

The V call is TRBV30, the J call TRBJ2-7; 7 nucleotides agree with TRBD2. CDR1 is GTSNPN, CDR2 SVGIG, per germline (reference sequence). The CDR3 has 15 residues. V was pared by 1 base and J by 4 bases, with 10 bases of the junction left unmatched. CDR3 DNA: TGTGCCTGGAGTGAAGGGACTACCCCGTGGTACGAGCAGTACTTC. Amino acid sequence: CAWSEGTTPWYEQYF.

A remark on this clonotype: A much larger clone lies one base from this, so it may be a read error. The gene calls are TRBV27 and TRBJ2-2; D is perhaps TRBD1 (6 bases). In germline, CDR1 is MNHEY, CDR2 SMNVEV (reference sequence). The CDR3 is 13 amino acids. The DNA for the CDR3 is TGTGCCAGCAGTTTCACAGGGCCCGGGGAGCTGCTTTTT. Translating gives CASSFTGPGELLF.

In the case of this clonotype: A read error may be the cause here, since a much bigger clone is one base away. The V and J genes are TRBV3-1 and TRBJ1-1; maybe TRBD1 (6 bases). The length of the CDR3 is 15 residues. Germline V gene lookup returns CDR1 LGHDT and CDR2 YNNKEL (reference sequence). The CDR3: CASSFRGLSYTVAFF. The CDR3 DNA is TGTGCCAGCAGCTTCCGGGGGCTAAGTTACACTGTAGCTTTCTTT. Together with reference TRBV3-1 and TRBJ1-1, the CDR3 gives the full variable domain: DTAVSQTPKYLVTQMGNDKSIKCEQNLGHDTMYWYKQDSKKFLKIMFSYNNKELIINETVPNRFSPKSPDKAHLNLHINSLELGDSAVYFCASSFRGLSYTVAFFGQGTRLTVV.

Many counts were recorded for this clonotype. The chain employs TRBV7-2 and TRBJ1-1; weak D call: TRBD1 (6 bases). This CDR3 spans 11 amino acids. Germline V gene sequence: CDR1 SGHTA, CDR2 FQGNSA. Trimming shortened V by 5 bases and J by 11 bases, and 12 bases separated the two germline ends. CDR3 sequence (DNA): TGTGCCAGCAGCCCGCCAGGGGTGGCTTTCTTT. It specifies CASSPPGVAFF.

This clonotype was counted many times. In DNA, the CDR3 is TGTGCCAGCAGTTCCCTCAGGGTCCCTGAAGCTTTCTTT. This translates into CASSSLRVPEAFF. The chain carries TRBV12-3 or TRBV12-4 and TRBJ1-1, with TRBD1 as a possible D gene (5 bases). Trimming removed 4 bases from V and 6 bases from J, with 12 bases in between. This CDR3 has 13 amino acids.

The J gene is TRBJ1-2, the V gene TRBV6-1, with D uncertain. The V end lost 7 bases, the J end lost 0 bases, and 3 bases lay between the germline ends. Germline-derived CDR1 and CDR2 are MNHNS and SASEGT. The CDR3 is 11 amino acids. CDR3 sequence reads: CASTTNYGYTF. DNA for the CDR3: TGTGCCAGCACTACTAACTATGGCTACACCTTC.

The sample holds many counts of this clonotype. V is TRBV30 and J is TRBJ1-5; D uncertain. V gave up 4 bases and J gave up 8 bases, with 9 bases separating them. CDR1 GTSNPN and CDR2 SVGIG come from the germline V gene (reference sequence). CDR3 length equals 11 residues. The CDR3 region is CAWIGMEPQHF. Written as DNA, the CDR3 is TGTGCCTGGATAGGGATGGAGCCCCAGCATTTT.

The chain carries TRBV20-1 and TRBJ2-7; no clear D gene. The CDR3 runs to 14 residues. V lost 6 bases to trimming and J lost 3 bases, with 18 bases between them. Germline V lookup: CDR1 DFQATT, CDR2 SNEGSKA (reference sequence). CDR3 DNA sequence: TGCAGTGCGGTCGAACAGTGGACCTACTACGAGCAGTACTTC. This sequence encodes CSAVEQWTYYEQYF.

This clonotype was found many times. The chain links TRBV2 to TRBJ2-2; 7 nucleotides line up with TRBD1. This CDR3 contains 14 residues. Unmatched junction bases numbered 9, after V lost 7 bases and J lost 7 bases. Per the germline V gene, CDR1 is SNHLY and CDR2 is FYNNEI. As DNA, the CDR3 is TGTGCCAGCACCCGGCCCAGGGGGATCGGGGAGCTGTTTTTT. Its translation is CASTRPRGIGELFF. The entire variable domain, with the rest obtained from reference TRBV2 and TRBJ2-2, is as follows: EPEVTQTPSHQVTQMGQEVILRCVPISNHLYFYWYRQILGQKVEFLVSFYNNEISEKSEIFDDQFSVERPDGSNFTLKIRSTKLEDSAMYFCASTRPRGIGELFFGEGSRLTVL.

This clonotype was detected many times. The gene calls are TRBV7-6 and TRBJ2-7; D is undetermined. This CDR3 has 14 residues. Germline CDR1 and CDR2: SGHVS and FNYEAQ. With 5 bases removed from V and 1 base from J, the gap between germline ends came to 12 bases. CDR3 in DNA: TGTGCCAGCAGCCCCCCAGGCAATTCCTACGAGCAGTACTTC. Its protein is CASSPPGNSYEQYF.

The chain carries TRBV11-3 and TRBJ2-3, with a possible D match to TRBD1 (6 bases). With 5 bases removed from V and 0 bases from J, the gap between germline ends came to 12 bases. The CDR3 has 15 residues. The germline V gene has CDR1 SGHNT and CDR2 YENEEA. The CDR3 protein is CASSPRGSSTDTQYF. CDR3 nucleotides: TGTGCCAGCAGCCCTAGGGGGTCTAGCACAGATACGCAGTATTTT.

This clonotype was seen at least ten times. The chain uses TRBV12-3 or TRBV12-4 and TRBJ2-3; 10 bases are shared with TRBD2. The CDR3 length is 15 residues. After removal of 7 bases from V and 3 bases from J, the junction contained 7 bases not matched to a gene. The CDR3 region is CASIQGLADTDTQYF. The CDR3 DNA sequence: TGTGCCAGCATCCAAGGACTAGCGGATACAGATACGCAGTATTTT.

This chain joins TRBV19 and TRBJ1-2, with D possibly TRBD1 on 5 matching bases. This CDR3 contains 15 residues. V shed 7 bases and J shed 11 bases, with 26 bases lying between them. Germline CDR1 is LNHDA and CDR2 is SQIVND (reference sequence). The CDR3 DNA follows: TGTGCCAGTACCCCTAGAGAGGGACTATCTATGGGGTACACCTTC. It specifies CASTPREGLSMGYTF. Variable domain in full (rest from reference TRBV19 and TRBJ1-2): DGGITQSPKYLFRKEGQNVTLSCEQNLNHDAMYWYRQDPGQGLRLIYYSQIVNDFQKGDIAEGYSVSREKKESFPLTVTSAQKNPTAFYLCASTPREGLSMGYTFGSGTRLTVV.

This clonotype came up once. The chain employs TRBV5-1 and TRBJ2-7, with D perhaps matching TRBD1 (6 bases). The V end lost 4 bases, the J end lost 0 bases, and 14 bases lay between the germline ends. CDR1 and CDR2 (germline): SGHRS, YFSETQ. The CDR3 runs to 15 residues. The CDR3 loop is CASSLTTGISYEQYF. As DNA, the CDR3 is TGCGCCAGCAGCCTCACCACAGGGATCTCCTACGAGCAGTACTTC.